This TCR beta chain was observed in a study of cytomegalovirus exposure and HLA in healthy donors. Findings and limits, study-wide: In a later analysis, at a false discovery rate of 0.05, approximately 15,000 TCR beta sequences matched HLA alleles. Several of the most significant clusters were apparently associated with common viral pathogens in a later analysis. There were over 150 TCR beta chains listed as cytomegalovirus-associated. In a later analysis, a missense DCLRE1C variant was linked to TCR beta V- and J-gene trimming.

The CDR3 runs 14 residues. V lost 5 bases to trimming and J lost 4 bases; unmatched junction nucleotides: 1. Germline V gene data show CDR1 as MNHEY and CDR2 as SVGAGI. The PCR made use of 60 Vbeta and 13 Jbeta primers. Assay: immunoSEQ multiplex PCR; the TCRdb copy retains only in-frame clones and omits some. The table records about 180,000 clones, 60% to 85% of them present only once. In the case of this clone: The antigen is undetermined.

The V gene is TRBV6-5, the J gene TRBJ2-2, with 10 bases identical to TRBD1. The specimen was PBMCs. The receptor was isolated from a male donor in good health and CMV-seronegative. The CDR3 is CASSDRGPTGELFF. CDR3 in DNA: TGTGCCAGCAGTGACAGGGGGCCCACCGGGGAGCTGTTTTTT.